This note documents a single TCR beta chain sequence. These data are taken from a study of cytomegalovirus exposure and HLA in healthy donors. Trimming removed 3 bases from V and 1 base from J, with 9 bases in between. CDR3 length equals 14 residues. In germline, CDR1 is SGHTA, CDR2 FQGNSA. The PCR contained 60 Vbeta and 13 Jbeta primers. Assay: immunoSEQ multiplex PCR; the TCRdb copy retains only in-frame clones and omits some. The repertoire consists of under 150,000 clones, with about three quarters occurring once and the leading ten covering less than 5%. The sequencing input was PBMCs. The TCR sequence derives from a man aged 50-59 years in good health and CMV-seropositive. This sequence joins TRBV7-2 and TRBJ1-1; D perhaps matches TRBD1 (5 bases). The CDR3 protein is CASSFRQSNTEAFF. CDR3 in DNA: TGTGCCAGCAGCTTCCGACAGTCGAACACTGAAGCTTTCTTT.